A few counts support the clone carrying this T cell receptor beta chain. Its antigen is currently unknown. CDR1 and CDR2 from the germline V gene are MNHEY and SMNVEV (reference sequence). The V gene lost 3 bases and the J gene lost 6 bases, with 12 bases spanning the gap. The CDR3 totals 13 residues. TCRdb independently ran MiXCR on the 5' RACE reads; one entry per CDR3 protein. Of 260,000 or so distinct CDR3 sequences detected, approximately 8% appear once; the ten largest clones hold about 5.6%. This record belongs to a study of identical twins. Notes on the study in general: Weaker excess sharing between twins was seen in beta out-of-frame sequences. Out-of-frame alpha sequences common to twins were enriched for low generation probability. Fewer insertions marked abundant cord blood beta clonotypes; young adult naive trended weakly, memory not at all.

This sample also appeared in a second study, on yellow fever vaccine responses in identical twins.

Sequencing used CD8+ T cells sorted from blood. This TCR came from a woman aged 18-29 years in good health. The rearrangement uses TRBV27 and TRBJ2-7; TRBD1 is a possible D gene (6 bases). The CDR3 DNA reads TGTGCCAGCAGTTTTATTGGGGGCATCGAGCAGTACTTC. It is translated as CASSFIGGIEQYF.